Following are 30 T cell receptor beta chains from one sample sequenced in a study of blood T cells in healthy people across ages. A second PCR, run for roughly 7 to 12 cycles, used a sample-barcoded 5' primer plus a J-beta primer mix. Each CDR3 protein is one row after TCRdb ran MiXCR on the 5' RACE reads. This repertoire shows about 1.4 million distinct CDR3 sequences, 59% found once; its top ten account for over 5.5%. Sequencing input: blood. The receptors were sampled from a man between 18 and 35 years old in good health.

This clonotype was seen a few times. This chain uses TRBV20-1 with TRBJ2-7; D is uncertain. Looked up from germline, CDR1 is DFQATT and CDR2 is SNEGSKA (reference sequence). The ends were cut back, 6 bases at V and 3 bases at J, with 12 bases in the middle. The CDR3 totals 12 residues. The CDR3 loop is CSAEDPLYEQYF. The CDR3 region has the DNA TGCAGTGCCGAGGACCCACTCTACGAGCAGTACTTC.

This chain connects TRBV14 to TRBJ2-1; no firm D call. Germline lookup yields CDR1 SGHDN and CDR2 FVKESK. The CDR3 is made up of 14 amino acids. Trimming cost V 2 bases and J 4 bases, with 9 bases left between them. The CDR3 loop reads CASSQRARYNEQFF. The CDR3 coding sequence is TGTGCCAGCAGCCAAAGGGCTAGGTACAATGAGCAGTTCTTC.

The chain recombines TRBV21-1 with TRBJ2-1; the table gives TRBD2 as D, unverified against the DNA. TRBV21-1 is a documented pseudogene. There are 14 residues in the CDR3. The CDR3 protein is CASSNRGGAREQFF. CDR3 coding DNA: TGTGCCAGCAGCAATAGGGGGGGGGCTCGGGAGCAGTTCTTC.

The chain employs TRBV20-1 and TRBJ2-7; 10 bases are shared with TRBD2. Looked up from germline, CDR1 is DFQATT and CDR2 is SNEGSKA (reference sequence). Losses at the gene ends were 4 bases for V and 2 bases for J; bases not matched to a gene: 8. CDR3 length equals 15 residues. The CDR3 spells CSANLAGAGAYEQYF. CDR3 nucleotides: TGCAGTGCTAACCTAGCGGGAGCCGGCGCCTACGAGCAGTACTTC.

The J gene is TRBJ2-1, the V gene TRBV7-6; D gene uncertain. The CDR3 is 12 residues long. The ends were cut back, 5 bases at V and 5 bases at J, with 7 bases in the middle. Looked up from germline, CDR1 is SGHVS and CDR2 is FNYEAQ. The CDR3, as DNA: TGTGCCAGCAGCCCCGCCGACAATGAGCAGTTCTTC. It codes for CASSPADNEQFF.

V is TRBV19 and J is TRBJ1-1; D not resolved. The CDR3 is 12 amino acids. Germline CDR1 reads LNHDA; CDR2 reads SQIVND (reference sequence). Between the trimmed V and J ends, which lost 3 bases and 11 bases, there was a span of 13 bases. The CDR3 loop is CASSMMASTAFF. The CDR3 DNA reads TGTGCCAGTAGTATGATGGCATCAACTGCTTTCTTT.

This clonotype has only a few counts. The rearrangement uses TRBV5-4 and TRBJ1-2; D is possibly TRBD1 (6 bases). The CDR3 has 14 amino acids. Trimming took off 4 bases at V and 5 bases at J, with 15 bases between the two ends. Germline V lookup: CDR1 SGHNT, CDR2 YYREEE (reference sequence). CDR3 loop: CASSAGEDRYGYTF. DNA of the CDR3: TGTGCCAGCAGCGCAGGGGAGGATCGGTATGGCTACACCTTC.

The chain links TRBV20-1 to TRBJ2-1; D remains unclear. Trimming took off 0 bases at V and 0 bases at J, with 9 bases between the two ends. Germline loops: CDR1 DFQATT, CDR2 SNEGSKA (reference sequence). The CDR3 has 15 amino acids. CDR3 loop: CSARDGSSSYNEQFF. DNA of the CDR3: TGCAGTGCTAGAGATGGCTCGAGCTCCTACAATGAGCAGTTCTTC.

This clonotype was recorded a few times. V gene TRBV29-1 combines with J gene TRBJ2-5, with D perhaps matching TRBD1 or TRBD2 (5 bases each). CDR1 SQVTM and CDR2 ANQGSEA come from the germline V gene. CDR3 length: 13 amino acids. V was cut by 2 bases and J by 5 bases, with 12 bases left in between. CDR3 coding DNA: TGCAGCGTTGAACTGGGGGTGAGGGAGACCCAGTACTTC. This encodes CSVELGVRETQYF.

The chain carries TRBV2 and TRBJ2-5; 10 nucleotides agree with TRBD2. CDR3 length: 18 amino acids. The V gene's germline CDR1 is SNHLY and CDR2 FYNNEI. V shed 2 bases and J 2 bases; nucleotides not matched to a gene: 11. The CDR3: CASSEYLMGLALQETQYF. The CDR3 DNA reads as TGTGCCAGCAGTGAATATCTTATGGGACTAGCGCTACAAGAGACCCAGTACTTC.

The genes are TRBV12-3 or TRBV12-4 and TRBJ1-1; D not certain. CDR3 length: 13 residues. V lost 8 bases and J lost 5, with 15 bases in between. The CDR3 loop is CASVRGADTEAFF. The CDR3 bases are TGTGCCAGCGTCAGAGGCGCAGATACTGAAGCTTTCTTT.

The V gene is TRBV20-1, the J gene TRBJ2-1; D perhaps matches TRBD1 (5 bases). CDR3 length: 14 amino acids. Trimming took 3 bases from V and 9 from J, leaving 18 bases between them. In germline, CDR1 is DFQATT, CDR2 SNEGSKA (reference sequence). The CDR3 region has the DNA TGCAGTGCTAGTATATTAGACAGACCTCCTGAGCAGTTCTTC. Residues: CSASILDRPPEQFF.

The V call is TRBV20-1, the J call TRBJ1-2, with TRBD1 matching over 9 bases. The CDR3 spans 16 residues. Unmatched junction bases numbered 15, after V lost 6 bases and J lost 4 bases. CDR1 is DFQATT, CDR2 SNEGSKA, per germline (reference sequence). The CDR3 bases are TGCAGTGCCTTCGGGACAGGGAGGAAGGATATCTATGGCTACACCTTC. It codes for CSAFGTGRKDIYGYTF.

The sample holds one count of this clonotype. The chain uses TRBV6-5 and TRBJ2-3; no definite D call. Germline loops: CDR1 MNHEY, CDR2 SVGAGI. This CDR3 is built from 12 residues. V was cut by 7 bases and J by 11 bases, with 16 bases left in between. The CDR3 DNA reads TGTGCCAGCAATTCCCTATTTACTAAGCAGTATTTT. As protein: CASNSLFTKQYF.

In this sample, this clonotype turned up many times. The germline gene is not matched at one end of the junction; a read error may be the cause. The V and J genes are TRBV6-5 and TRBJ2-7; D is perhaps TRBD2 (5 bases). Germline V gene data show CDR1 as MNHEY and CDR2 as SVGAGI. The CDR3 has 13 amino acids. In DNA, the CDR3 is TGCGCCAGCAGCCCGGGGAGCTCCTACGAGCAGTACTTC. Residues: CASSPGSSYEQYF.

The chain is built from TRBV20-1 and TRBJ2-7; D possibly matches TRBD1 or TRBD2 (6 bases each). Germline loops: CDR1 DFQATT, CDR2 SNEGSKA (reference sequence). The CDR3 has 16 residues. Trimming shortened V by 6 bases and J by 2 bases, and 23 bases separated the two germline ends. The CDR3, as DNA: TGCAGTGCCGACGACAACGGGGGCTACACCGCCTACGAGCAGTACTTC. Protein sequence: CSADDNGGYTAYEQYF.

In this sample, this clonotype turned up a few times. The chain uses TRBV20-1 and TRBJ2-7, with a possible D match to TRBD2 (6 bases). The CDR3 is 14 residues long. V lost 3 bases and J 0 bases, leaving 12 bases between the germline ends. Germline CDR1 reads DFQATT; CDR2 reads SNEGSKA (reference sequence). The CDR3 sequence is CSARGGMSSYEQYF. The CDR3 region has the DNA TGCAGTGCTAGGGGCGGGATGAGCTCCTACGAGCAGTACTTC.

The chain combines TRBV4-2 with TRBJ2-7; tentatively, D is TRBD1 (7 bases). CDR3 length equals 12 residues. The V end lost 8 bases, the J end lost 3 bases, and 11 bases lay between the germline ends. The germline CDR1 and CDR2 sequences are LGHNA and YNFKEQ. The CDR3: CASAGQSYEQYF. CDR3 nucleotides: TGTGCCAGCGCGGGACAGAGCTACGAGCAGTACTTC.

Concerning this clonotype itself: Since a much larger clone is just one base distant, this may be a read error. The chain employs TRBV15 and TRBJ2-1, with 7 positions matching TRBD2. The DNA end favors TRBJ2-7, so the J call may be wrong. Germline assignment: CDR1 LNHNV and CDR2 YYDKDF (reference sequence). This CDR3 spans 15 amino acids. CDR3 amino acids: CATSAERDSYNEQYF. The CDR3 nucleotides are TGTGCCACCAGCGCCGAGCGGGACTCCTACAATGAGCAGTACTTC.

This rearrangement joins TRBV27 to TRBJ2-5; 11 positions match TRBD2. The V gene's germline CDR1 is MNHEY and CDR2 SMNVEV (reference sequence). The CDR3 is made up of 17 amino acids. The V segment lost 6 bases and the J segment 5 bases; nucleotides outside the gene matches: 14. For the CDR3, the DNA is TGTGCCAGCAGCAACCTCGGGACTAGCGGTCCTATGGAGACCCAGTACTTC. It codes for CASSNLGTSGPMETQYF.

This clonotype appeared a few times. The rearrangement uses TRBV5-1 and TRBJ2-7; D unresolved. Trimming took off 0 bases at V and 2 bases at J, with 12 bases between the two ends. CDR3 size: 15 residues. CDR1 and CDR2 (germline): SGHRS, YFSETQ. In DNA form, the CDR3 reads TGCGCCAGCAGCTTGGAGGCCGCCCCAACCTACGAGCAGTACTTC. Its translation is CASSLEAAPTYEQYF.

The chain recombines TRBV7-6 with TRBJ2-4; D may match TRBD1 or TRBD2 (5 bases each). The J call could be wrong; TRBJ2-7 is a better fit for the DNA end. CDR1 and CDR2 from the germline V gene are SGHVS and FNYEAQ. There are 13 residues in the CDR3. CDR3 nucleotides: TGTGCCAGCAGCCTCGGGACCCTGTTCGAGCAGTACTTC. It codes for CASSLGTLFEQYF.

The chain has TRBV10-3 and TRBJ2-7, with 9 bases aligning to TRBD2. Germline V gene lookup returns CDR1 ENHRY and CDR2 SYGVKD. The J segment lost 1 base and the V segment lost 6 bases, leaving 4 bases of the junction unmatched. This CDR3 has 14 residues. This CDR3 reads CAIRISGGSYEQYF. CDR3 nucleotide sequence: TGTGCCATCAGAATAAGCGGGGGGTCCTACGAGCAGTACTTC.

J is TRBJ2-1 and V is TRBV20-1, with a tentative D call TRBD1 (6 bases). Looked up from germline, CDR1 is DFQATT and CDR2 is SNEGSKA (reference sequence). Trimming removed 5 bases from V and 10 bases from J, with 18 bases in between. This CDR3 has 13 amino acids. The CDR3 DNA reads as TGCAGTGCTGCCCGAGGGGGTATAAACGAGCAGTTCTTC. It yields the protein CSAARGGINEQFF.

The gene calls are TRBV3-1 and TRBJ2-1, with D unresolved. V was shortened by 0 bases and J by 5 bases, with 11 bases between the two germline ends. CDR1 and CDR2 (germline): LGHDT, YNNKEL (reference sequence). The CDR3 spans 15 residues. The CDR3 reads CASSQEVRQNNEQFF. CDR3 DNA: TGTGCCAGCAGCCAAGAGGTGAGGCAGAACAATGAGCAGTTCTTC.

V usage is TRBV27 and J usage is TRBJ1-6, with 7 bases lining up with TRBD1. Germline V lookup: CDR1 MNHEY, CDR2 SMNVEV (reference sequence). With V trimmed by 6 bases and J by 4 bases, 6 bases remained unmatched. The CDR3 length is 15 residues. This CDR3 is CASRQGQQYNSPLHF. The CDR3 DNA reads TGTGCCAGCAGACAGGGACAGCAATATAATTCACCCCTCCACTTT.

This clonotype turned up a few times. The V gene is TRBV4-2, the J gene TRBJ2-7; 7 bases are a match to TRBD1. Germline trimming cut 2 bases from V and 4 bases from J; bases unmatched to any gene: 11. Germline-derived CDR1 and CDR2 are LGHNA and YNFKEQ. This CDR3 spans 16 amino acids. The CDR3 region is CASSQQQTGVGYEQYF. CDR3 bases: TGTGCCAGCAGCCAACAACAAACAGGGGTCGGATACGAGCAGTACTTC.

This clonotype was recorded only once. The chain combines TRBV6-2 or TRBV6-3 with TRBJ2-1; no firm D call. Per the germline V gene, CDR1 is MNHEY and CDR2 is SVGEGT. Trimming cost V 0 bases and J 0 bases, with 12 bases left between them. The CDR3 runs 17 residues. The CDR3 DNA sequence: TGTGCCAGCAGTTACTCAGTTCGGGTCAGCTCCTACAATGAGCAGTTCTTC. It encodes CASSYSVRVSSYNEQFF.

This clonotype has only one observation. A junction boundary mismatches the germline segment, possibly from a read error. The chain couples TRBV27 to TRBJ2-7, with D tentatively TRBD1 (6 bases). This CDR3 has 14 amino acids. Germline V gene sequence: CDR1 MNHEY, CDR2 SMNVEV (reference sequence). Here the CDR3 DNA reads TGTGCCAGCAGTTACTACGAGGGACATTACGAGCGGTACTTC. It yields the protein CASSYYEGHYERYF.

This chain connects TRBV4-1 to TRBJ2-1, with 14 bases matching TRBD2. The CDR3 has 17 amino acids. With 1 base clipped from V and 11 bases from J, the junction kept 10 bases outside the gene matches. The germline V gene has CDR1 MGHRA and CDR2 YSYEKL. Here the CDR3 reads CASSQGGLAGGLDKQFF. In nucleotides, the CDR3 is TGCGCCAGCAGCCAAGGCGGACTAGCGGGGGGCCTGGATAAGCAGTTCTTC.